Each of the 22 T cell receptor beta chains below was sequenced from the same sample in a study of regulatory T cells in long-lasting Graves disease. Regarding time point: persistent/refractory GD, antithyroid drugs over 5 years with positive TRAb. Researchers made the TCR library from RNA that was extracted from PBMCs. Combining iRepertoire HTBI primers with Arm-PCR of CDR3 regions, the authors built TCR beta libraries. From the multiplex PCR reads, TCRdb called clonotypes with MiXCR, one entry per CDR3 protein. The table lists about 470,000 distinct CDR3 sequences, about 22% of them singletons. The sample in question was peripheral blood mononuclear cells (PBMCs), obtained when the disease was refractory, from a patient treated with antithyroid drugs. Receptors originate from a female donor with Graves disease.

This clonotype came up a few times. The J gene is TRBJ2-6, the V gene TRBV7-9; D gene unclear. Germline CDR1 and CDR2: SEHNR and FQNEAQ (reference sequence). The CDR3 spans 17 residues. Trimming cost V 5 bases and J 0 bases, with 14 bases left between them. The DNA for the CDR3 is TGTGCCAGCAGCGAAGGGCTTTTTAGCTCTGGGGCCAACGTCCTGACTTTC. Protein: CASSEGLFSSGANVLTF.

The chain combines TRBV4-1 with TRBJ2-7; D uncertain. From germline, CDR1 is MGHRA and CDR2 YSYEKL. The CDR3 runs to 13 residues. V was trimmed by 3 bases and J by 3 bases, leaving 9 bases between them. CDR3 DNA: TGCGCCAGCAGCCACAGGATCAACTACGAGCAGTACTTC. The encoded protein is CASSHRINYEQYF.

Details on this clonotype: The CDR3 does not close with the conserved phenylalanine or tryptophan, likely indicating a read error. The chain is built from TRBV12-3 or TRBV12-4 and TRBJ1-1, with unresolved D. This CDR3 region has 14 residues. Between the trimmed V and J ends, which lost 3 bases and 1 base, there was a span of 9 bases. CDR3 region: CASSFARGNTEAFS. In nucleotides, the CDR3 is TGTGCCAGCAGTTTCGCGCGGGGGAACACTGAAGCTTTCTCT.

In its sample, this clonotype was seen many times. The genes are TRBV12-3 or TRBV12-4 and TRBJ1-2; 10 bases are a match to TRBD1. V shed 6 bases, J shed 4 bases, and the junction held 2 bases outside the gene matches. This CDR3 comprises 13 residues. CDR3 nucleotides: TGTGCCAGCAGAGGGACAGGGGTCTATGGCTACACCTTC. Encoded protein: CASRGTGVYGYTF.

The rearrangement uses TRBV28 and TRBJ2-1, with 13 bases that match TRBD2. Germline CDR1 reads MDHEN; CDR2 reads SYDVKM. Germline trimming cut 6 bases from V and 8 bases from J; bases unmatched to any gene: 4. The CDR3 sequence is 14 residues long. The CDR3 nucleotides are TGTGCCAGCAGCACTAGCGGGAGGGAAGATGAGCAGTTCTTC. Protein sequence: CASSTSGREDEQFF.

This clonotype was seen at least ten times. The chain carries TRBV12-3 or TRBV12-4 and TRBJ2-7, with 9 bases matching TRBD2. The CDR3 has 14 amino acids. Trimming took 2 bases from V and 7 from J; bases not matched to a gene: 6. CDR3 protein: CASSLIAGVGEQYF. CDR3 in DNA: TGTGCCAGCAGTTTAATAGCGGGAGTGGGAGAGCAGTACTTC.

The chain joins TRBV25-1 to TRBJ1-4; TRBD1 matches at 7 bases. Germline assignment: CDR1 MGHDK and CDR2 SYGVNS. V shed 2 bases, J shed 9 bases, and the junction held 21 bases outside the gene matches. The length of the CDR3 is 19 residues. The CDR3 nucleotides are TGTGCCAGCAGTGAAACGACAGGGAAAGGGCCATTGCCTTTTCAAAAACTGTTTTTT. Its protein product is CASSETTGKGPLPFQKLFF.

This clonotype has ten or more counts. The chain joins TRBV6-1 to TRBJ1-5, with TRBD1 matching over 10 bases. The CDR3 totals 16 residues. Trimming took 4 bases from V and 1 from J; bases not matched to a gene: 4. Looked up from germline, CDR1 is MNHNS and CDR2 is SASEGT. The chain's CDR3 is CASSARQGASNQPQHF. CDR3 nucleotide sequence: TGTGCCAGCAGTGCCAGACAGGGGGCGAGCAATCAGCCCCAGCATTTT.

This clonotype showed up many times. The chain couples TRBV28 to TRBJ2-2; D perhaps matches TRBD1 (5 bases). The germline V gene has CDR1 MDHEN and CDR2 SYDVKM. Trimming removed 1 base at V and 4 bases at J, with 16 bases between. This CDR3 contains 17 residues. The CDR3 region is CASSLSPSTDITGELFF. Here the CDR3 DNA reads TGTGCCAGCAGTTTATCCCCCTCGACAGATATCACCGGGGAGCTGTTTTTT.

This clonotype appeared a few times. The V call is TRBV20-1, the J call TRBJ1-1; D possibly corresponds to TRBD1 (6 bases). V lost 1 base to trimming and J lost 8 bases, with 14 bases between them. Germline V gene data show CDR1 as DFQATT and CDR2 as SNEGSKA (reference sequence). CDR3 length: 13 residues. The CDR3 loop is CSARVRGEREAFF. Written as DNA, the CDR3 is TGCAGTGCTAGAGTAAGGGGGGAGAGGGAAGCTTTCTTT.

This chain links TRBV12-3 or TRBV12-4 with TRBJ1-5; D gene ambiguous. Trimming shortened V by 5 bases and J by 11 bases, and 13 bases separated the two germline ends. The CDR3 runs 12 residues. Written as DNA, the CDR3 is TGTGCCAGCAGTATCTCAGCGGGGACCCAGCATTTT. This sequence encodes CASSISAGTQHF.

V is TRBV12-3 or TRBV12-4 and J is TRBJ1-6; D not certain. V was shortened by 0 bases and J by 7 bases, with 10 bases between the two germline ends. The CDR3 length is 15 residues. The CDR3 protein is CASSLAFGENSPLHF. In nucleotides, the CDR3 is TGTGCCAGCAGTTTAGCCTTCGGCGAAAATTCACCCCTCCACTTT.

The chain uses TRBV30 and TRBJ2-4; D remains ambiguous. Germline V lookup: CDR1 GTSNPN, CDR2 SVGIG (reference sequence). CDR3 length equals 12 residues. V lost 2 bases, J lost 7 bases, and 9 bases lay in between. The CDR3 nucleotides read TGTGCCTGGAGTCTAGGGTCCAACATTCAGTACTTC. As protein: CAWSLGSNIQYF.

This clonotype was seen a few times. A much bigger clone sits one base away, suggesting this may be a read error. Lacking the conserved final phenylalanine or tryptophan, this CDR3 likely reflects a read error. CDR3 nucleotide sequence: TGTGCCAGCAACCGCCTGCGGGACAGGGGGATGGAGGAGACCCAGTACTCC. As protein: CASNRLRDRGMEETQYS. The V gene is TRBV7-9, the J gene TRBJ2-5, with 11 positions matching TRBD1. CDR1 is SEHNR and CDR2 is FQNEAQ in the germline V gene (reference sequence). V shed 7 bases and J 5 bases; nucleotides not matched to a gene: 15. CDR3 length: 17 residues.

This chain connects TRBV15 to TRBJ1-6; possible D gene TRBD1, 5 bases. The CDR3 spans 16 residues. The germline gives CDR1 LNHNV, CDR2 YYDKDF (reference sequence). The germline V and J ends were trimmed by 0 bases and 6 bases, with 12 bases remaining between them. The CDR3 loop is CATSRDRAGRNSPLHF. Here the CDR3 DNA reads TGTGCCACCAGCAGAGATCGGGCAGGGCGTAATTCACCCCTCCACTTT.

This clonotype was detected a few times. The rearrangement links TRBV7-9 to TRBJ2-7, with a tentative D call TRBD2 (6 bases). CDR3 length equals 18 residues. The ends were cut back, 5 bases at V and 0 bases at J, with 23 bases in the middle. CDR1 SEHNR and CDR2 FQNEAQ come from the germline V gene (reference sequence). The CDR3: CASSPTGIGTGSSYEQYF. CDR3 in DNA: TGTGCCAGCAGCCCGACGGGGATTGGGACTGGAAGCTCCTACGAGCAGTACTTC.

This clonotype was counted many times. The rearrangement links TRBV30 to TRBJ2-5; D possibly matches TRBD1 or TRBD2 (5 bases each). The germline gives CDR1 GTSNPN, CDR2 SVGIG (reference sequence). Between the trimmed V and J ends, which lost 2 bases and 0 bases, there was a span of 10 bases. The CDR3 consists of 14 residues. The CDR3 region is CAWSPGPHQETQYF. The DNA of the CDR3 is TGTGCCTGGAGTCCGGGACCTCACCAAGAGACCCAGTACTTC.

The rearrangement joins TRBV5-1 to TRBJ1-4; TRBD1 matches 10 bases. The V and J ends lost 6 bases and 5 bases, in that order; junction bases with no gene match: 7. CDR3 length: 15 residues. The V gene's germline CDR1 is SGHRS and CDR2 YFSETQ. CDR3 sequence (DNA): TGCGCCAGCACTCGGGAGGGACAGGGGAATGAAAAACTGTTTTTT. This encodes CASTREGQGNEKLFF.

This clonotype appeared many times. The chain links TRBV2 to TRBJ1-5; D is uncertain. Trimming pared 4 bases from V and 5 bases from J, leaving 6 bases between. CDR3 length: 12 residues. The germline V gene has CDR1 SNHLY and CDR2 FYNNEI. As DNA, the CDR3 is TGTGCCAGCAGTGGGGAGGATCAGCCCCAGCATTTT. Residues: CASSGEDQPQHF.

This clonotype was detected ten times or more. The rearrangement joins TRBV11-2 to TRBJ2-5; 7 nucleotides align to TRBD1. The length of the CDR3 is 16 residues. Germline-derived CDR1 and CDR2 are SGHAT and FQNNGV. Trimming took 4 bases from V and 3 from J; bases not matched to a gene: 11. CDR3 DNA sequence: TGTGCCAGCAGCTCTACGGGACAGCGCTTGGAAGAGACCCAGTACTTC. As protein: CASSSTGQRLEETQYF.

This clonotype has a handful of counts. The genes are TRBV7-2 and TRBJ1-1; D is undetermined. With 5 bases removed from V and 3 bases from J, the gap between germline ends came to 16 bases. CDR1 is SGHTA, CDR2 FQGNSA, per germline. This CDR3 contains 15 residues. This CDR3 is CASSPFWRADTEAFF. CDR3 in DNA: TGTGCCAGCAGCCCATTTTGGAGGGCTGACACTGAAGCTTTCTTT. The whole variable domain, filled in from reference TRBV7-2 and TRBJ1-1, reads GAGVSQSPSNKVTEKGKDVELRCDPISGHTALYWYRQSLGQGLEFLIYFQGNSAPDKSGLPSDRFSAERTGGSVSTLTIQRTQQEDSAVYLCASSPFWRADTEAFFGQGTRLTVV.

This clonotype showed up many times. The chain joins TRBV27 to TRBJ2-7, with TRBD1 matching over 9 bases. V dropped 6 bases and J dropped 3; count of bases not matched to a gene: 9. Germline lookup yields CDR1 MNHEY and CDR2 SMNVEV (reference sequence). The CDR3 has 15 amino acids. The CDR3 nucleotides are TGTGCCAGCAGGGGACCGGGACAGGGACTCTACGAGCAGTACTTC. It yields the protein CASRGPGQGLYEQYF.